This T cell receptor (beta chain) came from a study of response to subunit inactivated influenza vaccine. Notes on the study in general: New T cells are recruited in small numbers by each seasonal influenza vaccination, according to the authors' suggestion.

The trim removed 0 bases at V and 8 bases at J, leaving 13 bases unmatched. Germline V gene sequence: CDR1 DFQATT, CDR2 SNEGSKA (reference sequence). This CDR3 is built from 16 residues. TCRdb ran MiXCR on the RT-PCR reads and lists one entry per CDR3 protein. The sample has about 800,000 distinct CDR3 sequences, over 20% seen once; the top ten hold roughly a tenth. This clonotype was observed a handful of times. What it binds is not known. Sequenced here: PBMCs from blood, sampled less than 6 days after vaccination. The chain combines TRBV20-1 with TRBJ2-1, with 7 bases fitting TRBD1. This TCR derives from a man aged 50 to 59 who received an inactivated influenza vaccine. The CDR3 reads CSARDLLRQGSDEQFF. The CDR3, as DNA: TGCAGTGCTAGAGATCTGCTCCGACAGGGCAGCGATGAGCAGTTCTTC.